The present TCR beta chain was sequenced within a study of blood T cell repertoires in COVID-19 (TCRdb year 2020). Broadly, across the study: Collaborator samples came from the United States, Italy and Spain and covered acute and convalescent phases of COVID-19. The material from the prospective study consisted of cDNA or gDNA derived from T cells, B-cell-depleted T cells, or PBMCs. The dataset comprised deeply sampled blood TCRbeta repertoires from subjects exposed to, actively infected with, or recovered from COVID-19. A freely available public database, intended as a resource for researchers studying the immune response to SARS-CoV-2, is where the repertoires were released. Samples came from the ongoing ImmuneRACE study (first 160 participants) plus 1,254 subjects from 6 global collaborators. Sample metadata almost always included a de-identified subject ID, COVID-19 status, age in years and sex. Where available, HLA class I and class II types were taken from metadata supplied by the sample provider and were not determined by assay-based typing. On the study overall, not on this receptor specifically: How much clinical and demographic metadata was included differed by source and by participant, and the metadata was provided uncurated.

V loses 2 bases, J loses 5 bases, and the germline ends lie 4 bases apart. Sequences LNHNV (CDR1) and YYDKDF (CDR2) are obtained from the germline V gene (reference sequence). The CDR3 numbers 12 residues from cysteine through phenylalanine. The retained sequence is limited to the CDR3, 36 bases, with the frame set at the first base. Samples from volunteer blood donors who had recovered from COVID-19 were contributed by a second Seattle source. Collaborating institutions collected whole blood in K2EDTA tubes following their own protocols. For TCRbeta analysis, collaborator samples were shipped as frozen whole blood, as isolated PBMCs, or as DNA extracted from either sample type. Remarks on this clone: Its antigen has not been determined. No much larger clone exists at a distance of one base, and base qualities are not known.

The immunoSEQ Assay, a bias-controlled multiplex PCR, was used to amplify TCRbeta CDR3 regions from genomic DNA. In the original analysis: Nucleated cell counts per sample were estimated from amplification of reference gene primers within the assay. To quantify the absolute abundance of each unique TCRbeta CDR3 rearrangement, sequence reads were collapsed and filtered. For each sample, productive Simpson clonality was calculated as the square root of Simpson's diversity index across productive rearrangements. As stored in TCRdb, this immuneACCESS dataset retains in-frame rearrangements with V and J assigned. A fraction of the clones does not appear; measured against another copy, unresolved V genes explain less than half of the discrepancy, and the remainder lacks a known reason. V, J and clone size derive from that table, while D and trimming were established from the DNA sequence. Counted in this sample were a few hundred thousand clones; roughly nine tenths of them appeared once. Roughly 3.9% of the sample rests with the top ten.

The source of this sequence is a man in his 60s who had recovered from COVID-19. The chain employs TRBV15 and TRBJ1-5; the D gene identity is not certain. The sequenced material came from peripheral blood. The CDR3 region has the sequence CATSRSDQPQHF. The DNA sequence is given as TGTGCCACCAGCAGAAGCGATCAGCCCCAGCATTTT.